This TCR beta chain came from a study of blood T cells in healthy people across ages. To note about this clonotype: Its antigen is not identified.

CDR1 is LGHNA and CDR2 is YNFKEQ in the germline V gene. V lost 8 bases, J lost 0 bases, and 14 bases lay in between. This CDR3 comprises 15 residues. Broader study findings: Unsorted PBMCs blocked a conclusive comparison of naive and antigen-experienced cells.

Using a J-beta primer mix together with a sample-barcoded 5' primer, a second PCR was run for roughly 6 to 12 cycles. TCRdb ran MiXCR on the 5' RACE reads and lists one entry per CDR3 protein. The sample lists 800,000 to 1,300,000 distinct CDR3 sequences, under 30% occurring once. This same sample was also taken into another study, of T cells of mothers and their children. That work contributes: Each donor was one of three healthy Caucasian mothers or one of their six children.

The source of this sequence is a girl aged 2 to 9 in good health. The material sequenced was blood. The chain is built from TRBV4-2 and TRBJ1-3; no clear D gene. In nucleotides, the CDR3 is TGTGCCAGCCAACCTCTGCTGAGCTCTGGAAACACCATATATTTT. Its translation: CASQPLLSSGNTIYF.